This T cell receptor beta chain emerged from a study of cytomegalovirus exposure and HLA in healthy donors. Study-wide findings and caveats: Prior analysis indicated that the majority of TCR beta V segments exhibited productivity approximately 87% or approximately 30% of the time. A few CMV-associated chains proved CMV antigen-specific in vitro.

At the time of sampling, donors were nominally healthy, though unrecorded immune exposures were likely. In regard to this clone: The target antigen is unknown.

Both 60 Vbeta primers and 13 Jbeta primers went into the PCR. Clones were read by immunoSEQ multiplex PCR, and TCRdb kept only the in-frame ones, dropping some. This table holds over 95,000 clones, over 75% found once. Germline V gene data show CDR1 as SNHLY and CDR2 as FYNNEI. The V and J ends lost 4 bases and 0 bases respectively, with 13 bases between them. The CDR3 has 16 residues. The V gene is TRBV2, the J gene TRBJ1-5; tentative D call: TRBD1 (6 bases). This TCR was recovered from a woman in her 30s in good health and CMV-seropositive. Sequencing used PBMCs. The CDR3 spells CASSGIGTLSNQPQHF. The CDR3 nucleotides are TGTGCCAGCAGTGGGATAGGGACACTTAGCAATCAGCCCCAGCATTTT. The entire variable domain, with the rest obtained from reference TRBV2 and TRBJ1-5, is as follows: EPEVTQTPSHQVTQMGQEVILRCVPISNHLYFYWYRQILGQKVEFLVSFYNNEISEKSEIFDDQFSVERPDGSNFTLKIRSTKLEDSAMYFCASSGIGTLSNQPQHFGDGTRLSIL.